A single TCR beta chain is shown here with its context. Clones were read by immunoSEQ multiplex PCR, and TCRdb kept only the in-frame ones, dropping some. The sample carries about 70,000 clones, 75% to 95% recorded once. This sample is drawn from a study of T cell changes during pregnancy in multiple sclerosis. CDR3 length: 13 residues. From germline, CDR1 is SGDLS and CDR2 YYNGEE. V was shortened by 2 bases and J by 4 bases, with 7 bases between the two germline ends. The TCR sequence derives from a female donor with multiple sclerosis, enrolled in a pregnancy study. The material sequenced was peripheral blood, taken in the first trimester of pregnancy. The chain carries TRBV9 and TRBJ1-5, with unresolved D. CDR3 sequence reads: CASSVGVNQPQHF. The DNA of the CDR3 is TGTGCCAGCAGCGTTGGAGTTAATCAGCCCCAGCATTTT.